This T cell receptor beta chain was found in a study of blood T cell repertoires in COVID-19. The wider study: Donors in the United States, Italy and Spain gave samples during acute or convalescent COVID-19.

V gave up 0 bases and J gave up 0 bases, with 6 bases separating them. Germline V gives CDR1 MNHNS, CDR2 SASEGT. The CDR3 is 15 residues long. The authors' processing: Amplification from reference gene primers served as the basis for estimated nucleated cell counts. The data were produced by immunoSEQ multiplex PCR, yet TCRdb's version contains in-frame clones alone and is incomplete. V and J calls and clone size follow that table, whereas D and trimming were derived from the DNA. This sample has tens of thousands of clones, with approximately 90% found just once. This chain connects TRBV6-1 to TRBJ1-5; D is possibly TRBD1 (5 bases). Sequencing was performed on peripheral blood. This receptor was identified in a man in his forties or fifties with active COVID-19. The CDR3 loop is CASSEAGVSNQPQHF. The CDR3 DNA is TGTGCCAGCAGTGAAGCAGGGGTTAGCAATCAGCCCCAGCATTTT.